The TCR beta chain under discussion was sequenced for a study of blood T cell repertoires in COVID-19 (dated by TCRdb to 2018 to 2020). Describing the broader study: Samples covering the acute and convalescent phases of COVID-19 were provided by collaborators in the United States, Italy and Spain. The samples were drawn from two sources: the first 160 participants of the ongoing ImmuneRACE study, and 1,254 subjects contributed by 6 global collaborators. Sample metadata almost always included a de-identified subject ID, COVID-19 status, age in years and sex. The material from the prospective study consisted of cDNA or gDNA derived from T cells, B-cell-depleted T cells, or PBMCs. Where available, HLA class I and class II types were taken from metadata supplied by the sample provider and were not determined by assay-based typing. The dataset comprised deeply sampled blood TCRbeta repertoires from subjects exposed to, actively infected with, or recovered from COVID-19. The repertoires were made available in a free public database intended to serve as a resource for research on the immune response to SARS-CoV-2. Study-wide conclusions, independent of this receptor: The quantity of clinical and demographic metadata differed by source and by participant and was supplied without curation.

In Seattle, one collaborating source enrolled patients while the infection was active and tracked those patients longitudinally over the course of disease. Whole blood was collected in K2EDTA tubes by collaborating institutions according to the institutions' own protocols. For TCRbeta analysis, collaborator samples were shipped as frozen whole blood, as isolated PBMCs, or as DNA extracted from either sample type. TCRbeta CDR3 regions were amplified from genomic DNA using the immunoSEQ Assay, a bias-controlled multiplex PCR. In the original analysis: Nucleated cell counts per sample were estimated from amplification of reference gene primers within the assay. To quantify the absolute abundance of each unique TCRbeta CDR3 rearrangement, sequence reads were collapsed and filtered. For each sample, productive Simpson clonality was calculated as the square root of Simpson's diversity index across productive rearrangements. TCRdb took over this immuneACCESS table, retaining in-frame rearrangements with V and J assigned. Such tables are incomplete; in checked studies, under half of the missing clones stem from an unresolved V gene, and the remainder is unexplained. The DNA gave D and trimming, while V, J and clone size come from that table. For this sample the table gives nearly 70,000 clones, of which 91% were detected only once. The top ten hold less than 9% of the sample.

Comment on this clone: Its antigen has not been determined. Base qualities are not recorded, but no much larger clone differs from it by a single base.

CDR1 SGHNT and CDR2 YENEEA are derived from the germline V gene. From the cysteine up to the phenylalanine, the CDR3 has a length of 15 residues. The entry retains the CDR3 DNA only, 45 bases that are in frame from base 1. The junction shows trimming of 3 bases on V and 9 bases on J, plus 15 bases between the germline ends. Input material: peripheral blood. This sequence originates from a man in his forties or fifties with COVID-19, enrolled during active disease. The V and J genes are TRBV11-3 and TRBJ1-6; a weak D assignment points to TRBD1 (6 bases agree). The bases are TGTGCCAGCAGCTTTAACGGGCGGGGGGCTTCACCCCTCCACTTT. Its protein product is CASSFNGRGASPLHF.